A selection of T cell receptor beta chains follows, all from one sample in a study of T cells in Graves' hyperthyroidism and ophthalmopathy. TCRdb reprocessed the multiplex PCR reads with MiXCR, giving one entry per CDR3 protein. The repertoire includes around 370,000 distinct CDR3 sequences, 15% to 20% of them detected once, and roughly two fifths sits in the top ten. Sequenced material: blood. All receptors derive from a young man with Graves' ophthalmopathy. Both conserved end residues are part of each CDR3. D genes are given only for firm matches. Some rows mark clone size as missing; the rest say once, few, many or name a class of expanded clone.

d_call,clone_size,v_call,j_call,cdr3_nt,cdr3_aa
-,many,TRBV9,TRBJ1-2,TGTGCCAGCAGCGTAGCGGGTGGGGCAGCTGATGGCTACACCTTC,CASSVAGGAADGYTF
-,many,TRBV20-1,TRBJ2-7,TGCAGTGCTAGGGGCAGGGAAACCTACGAGCAGTACTTC,CSARGRETYEQYF
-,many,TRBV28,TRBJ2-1,TGTGCCAGCAGTCCGGGGGTGTACAATGAGCAGTTCTTC,CASSPGVYNEQFF
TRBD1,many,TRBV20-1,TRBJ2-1,TGCAGCAGATCCGGGACAGGGGGCACCTATGAGCAGTTCTTC,CSRSGTGGTYEQFF
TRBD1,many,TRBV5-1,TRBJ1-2,TGCGCCAGCAGCTTGCCCCCGGGACAGATTGTCGCTAACTATGGCTACACCTTC,CASSLPPGQIVANYGYTF
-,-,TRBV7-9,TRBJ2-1,TGTGCCAGCAGCTCGGAGACAGATTCCTACAATGAGCAGTTCTTC,CASSSETDSYNEQFF
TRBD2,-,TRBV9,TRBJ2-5,TGTGCCAGCAGCGTAGGTGTAGCGGGGTCCCAAGAGACCCAGTACTTC,CASSVGVAGSQETQYF
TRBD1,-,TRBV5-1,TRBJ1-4,TGCGCCAGCAGCGCAGGACAGGCTAATGAAAAACTGTTTTTT,CASSAGQANEKLFF
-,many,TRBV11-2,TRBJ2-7,TGTGCCAGCAGCTTAGAGGGGGCCGCGCAGTACTTC,CASSLEGAAQYF
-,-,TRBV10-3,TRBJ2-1,TGTGCCATCAGTGAGACTAGTTTTGATGAGCAGTTCTTC,CAISETSFDEQFF
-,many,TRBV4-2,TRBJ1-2,TGTGCCAGCAGCCAAGATTGGGGTGAGGCGGCTAACTATGGCTACACCTTC,CASSQDWGEAANYGYTF
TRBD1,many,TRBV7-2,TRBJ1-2,TGTGCCAGCAGCAGGGGACAGATCTATGGCTACACCTTC,CASSRGQIYGYTF
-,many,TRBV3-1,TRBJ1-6,TGTGCCAGCAGCCAACCAGGGACCAGGAATTCACCCCTCCACTTT,CASSQPGTRNSPLHF
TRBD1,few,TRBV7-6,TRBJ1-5,TGTGCCAGCACCCCTGGGACAGGGGAAGGACAGCCCCAGCATTTT,CASTPGTGEGQPQHF
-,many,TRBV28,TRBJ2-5,TGTGCCAGCATAGGCGGGGCGACCCGGGGCGGAGAGACCCAGTACTTC,CASIGGATRGGETQYF
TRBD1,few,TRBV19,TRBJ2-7,TGTGCCAGTAGACCAGACAGGGGTGACGAGCAGTACTTC,CASRPDRGDEQYF
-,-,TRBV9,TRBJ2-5,TGTGCCAGCAGCGCTTCCTCGTGGGAGACCCAGTACTTC,CASSASSWETQYF
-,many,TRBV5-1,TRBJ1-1,TGCGCCAGCAGCACGATTGAGAACACTGAAGCTTTCTTT,CASSTIENTEAFF
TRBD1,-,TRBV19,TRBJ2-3,TGTGCCAGTAGTCCATCGACAGGGGCGTTCACAGATACGCAGTATTTT,CASSPSTGAFTDTQYF
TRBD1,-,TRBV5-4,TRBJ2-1,TGTGCCAGCAGCGTATCCGGGACAGGCATCAATGAGCAGTTCTTC,CASSVSGTGINEQFF
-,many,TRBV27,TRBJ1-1,TGTGCCAGCAGCCGATTTCCTGACCACACTGAAGCTTTCTTT,CASSRFPDHTEAFF
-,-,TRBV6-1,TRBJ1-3,TGTGCCAGCAGCGCCTCGACACTAACTCGGACGCGGGGAAACACCATATATTTT,CASSASTLTRTRGNTIYF
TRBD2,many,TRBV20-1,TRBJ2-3,TGCAGTGCTCGGACTAGCGCAGATACGCAGTATTTT,CSARTSADTQYF
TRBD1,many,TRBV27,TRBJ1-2,TGTGCCAGCAGCGGACAGGGGCCTTATGGCTACACCTTC,CASSGQGPYGYTF
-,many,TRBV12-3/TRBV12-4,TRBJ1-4,TGTGCCAGCAGTGGGACATTGGTGAGGGAAAAACTGTTTTTT,CASSGTLVREKLFF
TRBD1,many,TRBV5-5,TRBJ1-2,TGTGCCAGCAGCCATACCGGACAGGGCGGCTACACCTTC,CASSHTGQGGYTF
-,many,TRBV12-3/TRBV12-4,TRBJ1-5,TGTGCCAGCAGTTTCAAGGGAAGTCAGCCCCAGCATTTT,CASSFKGSQPQHF